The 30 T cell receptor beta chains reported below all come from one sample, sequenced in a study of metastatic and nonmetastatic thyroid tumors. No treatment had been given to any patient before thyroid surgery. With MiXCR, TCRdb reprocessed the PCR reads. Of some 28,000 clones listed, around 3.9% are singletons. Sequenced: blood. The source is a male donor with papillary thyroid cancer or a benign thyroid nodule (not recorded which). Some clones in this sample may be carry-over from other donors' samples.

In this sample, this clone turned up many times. The CDR3 is CASSDLAEIYNEQFF. In DNA form, the CDR3 reads TGTGCCAGCAGTGACCTAGCGGAGATATACAATGAGCAGTTCTTC. This sequence joins TRBV2 and TRBJ2-1; 7 bases align to TRBD2. The CDR3 loop spans 15 amino acids. Germline loops: CDR1 SNHLY, CDR2 FYNNEI. Trimming cost V 3 bases and J 4 bases; bases outside gene matches: 6.

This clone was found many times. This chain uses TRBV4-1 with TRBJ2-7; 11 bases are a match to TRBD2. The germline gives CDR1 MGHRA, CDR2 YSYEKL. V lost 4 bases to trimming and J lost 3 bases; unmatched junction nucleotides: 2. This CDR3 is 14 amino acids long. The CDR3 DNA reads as TGCGCCAGCAGCCTCACTAGCGGGAGCTACGAGCAGTACTTC. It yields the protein CASSLTSGSYEQYF.

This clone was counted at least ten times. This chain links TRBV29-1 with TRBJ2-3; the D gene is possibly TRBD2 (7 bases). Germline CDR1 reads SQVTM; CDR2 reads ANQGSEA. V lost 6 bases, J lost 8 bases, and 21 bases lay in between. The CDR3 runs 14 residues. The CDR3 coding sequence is TGCAGCGTCACCCGTGGGGGGGAAGGGGGTACGCAGTATTTT. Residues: CSVTRGGEGGTQYF.

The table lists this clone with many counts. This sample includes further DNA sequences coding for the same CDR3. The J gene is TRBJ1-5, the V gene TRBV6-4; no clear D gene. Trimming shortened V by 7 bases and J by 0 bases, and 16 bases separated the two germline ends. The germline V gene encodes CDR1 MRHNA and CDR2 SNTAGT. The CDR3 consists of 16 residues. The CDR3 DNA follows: TGTGCCAGCAAAGAAACGGACTTTTATAGCAATCAGCCCCAGCATTTT. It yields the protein CASKETDFYSNQPQHF.

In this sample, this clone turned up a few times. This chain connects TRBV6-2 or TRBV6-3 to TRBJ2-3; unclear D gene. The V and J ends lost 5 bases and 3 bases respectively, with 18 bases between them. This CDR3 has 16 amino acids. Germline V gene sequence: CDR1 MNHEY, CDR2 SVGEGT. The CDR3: CASSPLRRSRTDTQYF. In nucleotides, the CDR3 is TGTGCCAGCAGTCCCCTTCGCAGGAGTAGGACAGATACGCAGTATTTT.

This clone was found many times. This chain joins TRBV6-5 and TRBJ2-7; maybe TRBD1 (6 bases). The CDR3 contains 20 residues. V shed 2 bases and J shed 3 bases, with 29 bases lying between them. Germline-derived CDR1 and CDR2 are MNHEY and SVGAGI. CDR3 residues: CASSYQTRGHLSELHYEQYF. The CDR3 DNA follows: TGTGCCAGCAGTTACCAAACACGGGGACACCTATCGGAGTTACACTACGAGCAGTACTTC.

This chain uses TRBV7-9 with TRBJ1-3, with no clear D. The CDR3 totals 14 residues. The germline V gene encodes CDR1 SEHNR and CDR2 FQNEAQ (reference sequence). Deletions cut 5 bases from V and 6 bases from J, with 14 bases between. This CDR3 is CASSDLAGVNTIYF. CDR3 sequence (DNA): TGTGCCAGCAGCGACTTGGCAGGCGTAAACACCATATATTTT.

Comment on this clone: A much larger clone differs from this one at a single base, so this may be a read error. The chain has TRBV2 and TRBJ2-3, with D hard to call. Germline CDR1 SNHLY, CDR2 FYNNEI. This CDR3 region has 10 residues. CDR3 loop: CASTKAACPF. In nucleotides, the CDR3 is TGTGCCAGCACCAAGGCTGCTTGCCCATTT.

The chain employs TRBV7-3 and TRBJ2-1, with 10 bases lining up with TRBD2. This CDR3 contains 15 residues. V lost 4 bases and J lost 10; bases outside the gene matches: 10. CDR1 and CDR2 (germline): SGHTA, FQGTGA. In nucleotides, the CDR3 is TGTGCCAGCAGCTATAGCGGGAGGTCCTTGGGCGAGCAGTTCTTC. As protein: CASSYSGRSLGEQFF.

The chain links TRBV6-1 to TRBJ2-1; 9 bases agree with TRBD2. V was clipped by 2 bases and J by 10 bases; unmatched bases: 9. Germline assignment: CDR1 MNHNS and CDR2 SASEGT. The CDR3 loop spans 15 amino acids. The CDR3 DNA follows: TGTGCCAGCAGTGAATCGGCTAGCGGGAATGACGAGCAGTTCTTC. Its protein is CASSESASGNDEQFF.

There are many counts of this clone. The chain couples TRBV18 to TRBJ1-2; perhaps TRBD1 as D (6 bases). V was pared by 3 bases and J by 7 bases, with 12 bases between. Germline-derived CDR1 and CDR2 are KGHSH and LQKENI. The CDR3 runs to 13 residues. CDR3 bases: TGTGCCAGCTCACCGGCGGGGGCAGTTGGCTACACCTTC. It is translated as CASSPAGAVGYTF.

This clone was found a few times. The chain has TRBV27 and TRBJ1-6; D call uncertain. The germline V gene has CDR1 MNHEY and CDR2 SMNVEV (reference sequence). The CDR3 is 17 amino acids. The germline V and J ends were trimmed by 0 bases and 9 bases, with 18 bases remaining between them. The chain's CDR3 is CASSLSSAEDWTSPLHF. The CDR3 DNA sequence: TGTGCCAGCAGTTTATCGAGTGCCGAGGATTGGACTTCACCCCTCCACTTT.

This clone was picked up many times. The CDR3 spells CASSRGGLAGVFAGTDTQYF. As DNA, the CDR3 is TGTGCCAGCAGCAGAGGGGGTCTAGCGGGAGTTTTTGCGGGCACAGATACGCAGTATTTT. V usage is TRBV11-3 and J usage is TRBJ2-3; TRBD2 agrees at 10 bases. V was clipped by 5 bases and J by 1 base; unmatched bases: 18. The CDR3 is made up of 20 amino acids. The V gene's germline CDR1 is SGHNT and CDR2 YENEEA.

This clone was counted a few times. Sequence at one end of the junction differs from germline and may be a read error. This chain's CDR3 is CASSWTSGRGIGELFF. The CDR3 DNA reads TGCGCCAGCAGCTGGACTAGCGGGAGGGGTATCGGGGAGCTGTTTTTT. V usage is TRBV7-9 and J usage is TRBJ2-2, with 15 nucleotides matching TRBD2. There are 16 residues in the CDR3. Per germline, CDR1 SEHNR and CDR2 FQNEAQ (reference sequence).

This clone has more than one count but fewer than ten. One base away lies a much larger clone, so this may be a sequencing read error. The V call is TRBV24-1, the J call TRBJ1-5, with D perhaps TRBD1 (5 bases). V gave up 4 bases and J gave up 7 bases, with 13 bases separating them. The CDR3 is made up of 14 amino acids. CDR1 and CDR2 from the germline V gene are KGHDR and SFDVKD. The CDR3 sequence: CATSDTGRGQPQHF. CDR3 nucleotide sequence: TGTGCCACCAGTGACACTGGGCGGGGCCAGCCCCAGCATTTT.

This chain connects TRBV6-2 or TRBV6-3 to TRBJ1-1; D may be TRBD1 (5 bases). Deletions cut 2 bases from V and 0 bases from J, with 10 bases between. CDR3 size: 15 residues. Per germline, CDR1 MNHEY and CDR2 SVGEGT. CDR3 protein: CASSYPGRMNTEAFF. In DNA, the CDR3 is TGTGCCAGCAGTTACCCGGGACGGATGAACACTGAAGCTTTCTTT.

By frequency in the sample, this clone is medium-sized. CDR3 nucleotides: TGTGCCAGCAGTAGGGACAGCCAAGAGACCCAGTACTTC. Translating gives CASSRDSQETQYF. The V call is TRBV28, the J call TRBJ2-5; 7 nucleotides line up with TRBD1. V gave up 5 bases and J gave up 1 base; unmatched junction bases: 1. The germline V gene encodes CDR1 MDHEN and CDR2 SYDVKM. This CDR3 contains 13 residues.

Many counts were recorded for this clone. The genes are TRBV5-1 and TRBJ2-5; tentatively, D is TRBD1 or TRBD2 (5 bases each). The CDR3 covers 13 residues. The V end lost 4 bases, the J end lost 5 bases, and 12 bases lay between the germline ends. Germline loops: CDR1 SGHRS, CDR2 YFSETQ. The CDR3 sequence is CASSRREYETQYF. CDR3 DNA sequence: TGCGCCAGCAGCCGCAGGGAGTACGAGACCCAGTACTTC.

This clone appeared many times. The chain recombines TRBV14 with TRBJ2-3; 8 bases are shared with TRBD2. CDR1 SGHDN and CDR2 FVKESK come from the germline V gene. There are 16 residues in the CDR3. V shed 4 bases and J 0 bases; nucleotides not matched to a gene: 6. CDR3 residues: CASSPYSGISTDTQYF. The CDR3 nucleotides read TGTGCCAGCAGCCCCTATAGCGGGATCAGCACAGATACGCAGTATTTT.

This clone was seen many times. The CDR3 sequence is CASSPLAGGPLEQYF. In DNA form, the CDR3 reads TGTGCCAGCAGCCCGTTAGCGGGAGGGCCGTTGGAGCAGTACTTC. The chain has TRBV11-2 and TRBJ2-7; 11 nucleotides line up with TRBD2. V was clipped by 5 bases and J by 7 bases; unmatched bases: 10. The CDR3 runs 15 residues. Germline loops: CDR1 SGHAT, CDR2 FQNNGV.

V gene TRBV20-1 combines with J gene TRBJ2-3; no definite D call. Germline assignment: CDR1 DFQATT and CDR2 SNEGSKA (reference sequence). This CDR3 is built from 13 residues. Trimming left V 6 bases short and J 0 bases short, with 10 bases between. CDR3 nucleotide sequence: TGCAGTGCCCGACTCCCAAGCACAGATACGCAGTATTTT. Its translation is CSARLPSTDTQYF.

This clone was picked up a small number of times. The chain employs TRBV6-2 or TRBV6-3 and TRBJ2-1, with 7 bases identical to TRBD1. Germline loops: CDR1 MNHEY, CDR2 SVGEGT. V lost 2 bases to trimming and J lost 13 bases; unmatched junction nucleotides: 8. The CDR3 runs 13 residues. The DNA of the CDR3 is TGTGCCAGCAGTTACGCCCCGGACAGGCCACAGTTCTTC. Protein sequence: CASSYAPDRPQFF.

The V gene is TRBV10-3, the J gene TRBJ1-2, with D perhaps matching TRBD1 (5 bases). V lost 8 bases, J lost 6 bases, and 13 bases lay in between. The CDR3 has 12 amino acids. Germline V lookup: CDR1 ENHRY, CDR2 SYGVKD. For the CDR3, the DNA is TGTGCCATCGGCTCAGACAGAAATGGCTACACCTTC. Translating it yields CAIGSDRNGYTF.

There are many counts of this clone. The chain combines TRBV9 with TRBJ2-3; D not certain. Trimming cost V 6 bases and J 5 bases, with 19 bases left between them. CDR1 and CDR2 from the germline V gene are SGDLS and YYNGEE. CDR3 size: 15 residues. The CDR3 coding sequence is TGTGCCAGCACCCGCAAGATTGAACCGGGAGATACGCAGTATTTT. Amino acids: CASTRKIEPGDTQYF.

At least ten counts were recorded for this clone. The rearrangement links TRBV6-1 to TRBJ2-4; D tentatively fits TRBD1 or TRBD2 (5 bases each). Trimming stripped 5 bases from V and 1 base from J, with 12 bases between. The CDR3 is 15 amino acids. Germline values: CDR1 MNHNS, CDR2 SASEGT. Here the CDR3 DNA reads TGTGCCAGCAGTTACATGGGGGAGGCCAAAAACATTCAGTACTTC. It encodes CASSYMGEAKNIQYF.

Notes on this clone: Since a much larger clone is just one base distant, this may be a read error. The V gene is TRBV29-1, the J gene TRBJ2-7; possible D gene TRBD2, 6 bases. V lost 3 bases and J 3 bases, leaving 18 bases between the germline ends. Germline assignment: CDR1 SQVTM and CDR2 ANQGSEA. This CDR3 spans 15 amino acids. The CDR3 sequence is CSVDHLAWPDYEQYF. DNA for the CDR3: TGCAGCGTTGACCACCTAGCGTGGCCTGACTACGAGCAGTACTTC.

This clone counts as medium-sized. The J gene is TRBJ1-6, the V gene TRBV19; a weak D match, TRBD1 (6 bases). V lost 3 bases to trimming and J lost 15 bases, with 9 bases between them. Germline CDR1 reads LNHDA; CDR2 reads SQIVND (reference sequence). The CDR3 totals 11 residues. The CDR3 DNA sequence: TGTGCCAGTAGTATGGGGGACAACCTCCACTTT. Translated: CASSMGDNLHF.

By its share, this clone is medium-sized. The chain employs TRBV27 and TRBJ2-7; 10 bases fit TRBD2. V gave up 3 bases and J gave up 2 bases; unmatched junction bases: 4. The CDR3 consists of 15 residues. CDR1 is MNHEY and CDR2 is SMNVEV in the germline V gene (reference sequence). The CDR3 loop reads CASSLRLAGAYEQYF. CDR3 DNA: TGTGCCAGCAGTTTGAGGCTAGCGGGAGCCTACGAGCAGTACTTC.

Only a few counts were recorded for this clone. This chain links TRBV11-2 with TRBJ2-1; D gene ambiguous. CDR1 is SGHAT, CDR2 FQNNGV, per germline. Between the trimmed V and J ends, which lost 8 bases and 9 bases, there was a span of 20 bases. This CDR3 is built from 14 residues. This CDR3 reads CASRPRRAPGEQFF. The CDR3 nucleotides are TGTGCCAGCCGCCCCAGAAGGGCCCCAGGTGAGCAGTTCTTC.

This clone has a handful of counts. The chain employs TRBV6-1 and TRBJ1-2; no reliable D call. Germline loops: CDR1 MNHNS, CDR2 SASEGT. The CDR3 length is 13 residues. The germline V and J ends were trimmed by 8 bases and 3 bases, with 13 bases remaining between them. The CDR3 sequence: CASRCRGDYGYTF. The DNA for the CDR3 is TGTGCCAGCCGCTGTCGGGGTGACTATGGCTACACCTTC.